Shown below are 13 T cell receptor beta chains from a single sample sequenced in a study of cytomegalovirus exposure and HLA in healthy donors. A multiplex PCR was run with 60 Vbeta primers and 13 Jbeta primers. Produced via immunoSEQ multiplex PCR; TCRdb's table is partial and in-frame only. The sample carries tens of thousands of clones, around 86% recorded once. Input material: PBMCs. The source of these receptors is a female donor in good health and CMV-seronegative.

The count of this clone is one. V and J are TRBV27 and TRBJ2-7, with unresolved D. CDR3 size: 14 residues. Deletions cut 0 bases from V and 2 bases from J, with 8 bases between. Germline V gives CDR1 MNHEY, CDR2 SMNVEV (reference sequence). CDR3 amino acids: CASSLSPGPYEQYF. In DNA, the CDR3 is TGTGCCAGCAGTTTATCACCAGGCCCCTACGAGCAGTACTTC.

The rearrangement links TRBV6-5 to TRBJ2-1; D might be TRBD1 (6 bases). Trimming removed 0 bases from V and 8 bases from J, with 17 bases in between. The CDR3 has 16 residues. Germline loops: CDR1 MNHEY, CDR2 SVGAGI. CDR3 sequence: CASSYSDPRGLDEQFF. The CDR3 DNA reads as TGTGCCAGCAGTTACTCGGACCCCAGGGGCTTGGATGAGCAGTTCTTC.

The rearrangement joins TRBV7-9 to TRBJ2-1, with 12 bases matching TRBD1. The CDR3 length is 15 residues. J was trimmed by 7 bases and V by 3 bases; bases with no gene match: 4. Germline values: CDR1 SEHNR, CDR2 FQNEAQ (reference sequence). In DNA, the CDR3 is TGTGCCAGCAGCTTTGGGACAGGGGGCCTGAATGAGCAGTTCTTC. This encodes CASSFGTGGLNEQFF.

Points on this clone: Other DNA sequences in this specimen translate into the identical CDR3. The gene calls are TRBV28 and TRBJ2-2; D might be TRBD2 (5 bases). Per the germline V gene, CDR1 is MDHEN and CDR2 is SYDVKM. The CDR3 has 15 amino acids. Trimming cost V 4 bases and J 1 base, with 10 bases left between them. CDR3: CASSWAGQNTGELFF. DNA of the CDR3: TGTGCCAGCAGTTGGGCGGGTCAGAACACCGGGGAGCTGTTTTTT.

The chain uses TRBV2 and TRBJ2-7, with D possibly matching TRBD1 (5 bases). The CDR3 runs 13 residues. CDR1 SNHLY and CDR2 FYNNEI come from the germline V gene. Trimming shortened V by 7 bases and J by 4 bases, and 14 bases separated the two germline ends. For the CDR3, the DNA is TGTGCCAGCAAGGGCCAGGGATCTTACGAGCAGTACTTC. This sequence encodes CASKGQGSYEQYF.

The chain has TRBV7-9 and TRBJ1-3; 7 positions agree with TRBD1. V was pared by 4 bases and J by 2 bases, with 5 bases of the junction left unmatched. The length of the CDR3 is 15 residues. The germline gives CDR1 SEHNR, CDR2 FQNEAQ (reference sequence). CDR3 DNA sequence: TGTGCCAGCAGCTCGACAGGGAACACTGGAAACACCATATATTTT. Translation gives CASSSTGNTGNTIYF.

The rearrangement joins TRBV7-2 to TRBJ1-4; TRBD1 is a possible D gene (5 bases). The CDR3 runs to 15 residues. V was trimmed by 4 bases and J by 5 bases, leaving 14 bases between them. Germline-derived CDR1 and CDR2 are SGHTA and FQGNSA. In nucleotides, the CDR3 is TGTGCCAGCAGCTCCGGCCGGGGGTTAAATGAAAAACTGTTTTTT. Its translation: CASSSGRGLNEKLFF.

This chain connects TRBV6-4 to TRBJ1-5; 10 bases are a match to TRBD1. This CDR3 spans 14 amino acids. V was clipped by 8 bases and J by 6 bases; unmatched bases: 7. CDR1 MRHNA and CDR2 SNTAGT come from the germline V gene. CDR3 in DNA: TGTGCCAGCTCTGAGGACAGGGGGTTTCAGCCCCAGCATTTT. Its translation is CASSEDRGFQPQHF.

CDR3 DNA: TGTGCCAGCAGCGCGGACAGAGCGGGGGGCTACACCTTC. Its protein product is CASSADRAGGYTF. The rearrangement joins TRBV7-3 to TRBJ1-2, with D possibly TRBD1 on 6 matching bases. Germline V gene sequence: CDR1 SGHTA, CDR2 FQGTGA. This CDR3 spans 13 amino acids. V dropped 5 bases and J dropped 8 bases, with 15 bases sitting between them.

The chain has TRBV30 and TRBJ2-7, with TRBD1 matching 8 bases. The ends lost 8 bases at V and 5 bases at J; junction bases unmatched: 5. From germline, CDR1 is GTSNPN and CDR2 SVGIG (reference sequence). There are 11 residues in the CDR3. CDR3 nucleotide sequence: TGTGCCCGATCGACAGGGGACGAGCAGTACTTC. Protein sequence: CARSTGDEQYF.

The chain links TRBV7-2 to TRBJ2-3; 8 bases align to TRBD2. V gave up 3 bases and J gave up 5 bases; unmatched junction bases: 7. The germline V gene has CDR1 SGHTA and CDR2 FQGNSA. The CDR3 consists of 15 residues. CDR3 protein: CASSFGRARVDTQYF. The CDR3 bases are TGTGCCAGCAGCTTCGGGAGGGCCAGGGTAGATACGCAGTATTTT.

The V gene is TRBV9, the J gene TRBJ2-3, with TRBD2 matching over 7 bases. Germline V gene sequence: CDR1 SGDLS, CDR2 YYNGEE. The CDR3 is 15 amino acids. The V and J ends lost 0 bases and 1 base, in that order; junction bases with no gene match: 2. The CDR3 spells CASSVGLAGTDTQYF. CDR3 coding DNA: TGTGCCAGCAGCGTAGGACTAGCTGGCACAGATACGCAGTATTTT. Using reference TRBV9 and TRBJ2-3 for the parts outside the CDR3, the full variable domain is DSGVTQTPKHLITATGQRVTLRCSPRSGDLSVYWYQQSLDQGLQFLIQYYNGEERAKGNILERFSAQQFPDLHSELNLSSLELGDSALYFCASSVGLAGTDTQYFGPGTRLTVL.

This chain joins TRBV19 and TRBJ1-1, with D tentatively TRBD1 (5 bases). The germline V and J ends were trimmed by 6 bases and 3 bases, with 11 bases remaining between them. This CDR3 has 13 amino acids. Germline values: CDR1 LNHDA, CDR2 SQIVND (reference sequence). The CDR3 DNA is TGTGCCAGTAGCCCCGGGGGGGACACTGAAGCTTTCTTT. It specifies CASSPGGDTEAFF.